This T cell receptor (beta chain) is from a study of graft-versus-host responses after intestinal transplantation. Study in general: Transplants were multivisceral, liver-intestinal, or isolated intestinal. The recipients all started with anti-thymocyte globulin induction and then took tacrolimus and steroids for approximately 3 years.

TCRdb's table, derived via immunoSEQ multiplex PCR, lists solely in-frame clones and lacks some. The data contain just under 85,000 clones, less than 95% of them singletons. Broader study findings: Association was observed between peak circulating GvH clone levels and early post-transplant HvG declines.

There are 12 residues in the CDR3. V dropped 5 bases and J dropped 5; count of bases not matched to a gene: 2. Germline lookup yields CDR1 LNHDA and CDR2 SQIVND (reference sequence). Turning to this clone: Its antigen remains unidentified.

The sequence came from a human donor who was the organ donor for an intestinal transplant. The rearrangement joins TRBV19 to TRBJ2-5, with 7 nucleotides matching TRBD2. The sample was unstimulated CD8+ T cells sorted from spleen or lymph node cells, taken before transplant. This chain's CDR3 is CASSPGRETQYF. DNA of the CDR3: TGTGCCAGTAGTCCCGGGAGGGAGACCCAGTACTTC.